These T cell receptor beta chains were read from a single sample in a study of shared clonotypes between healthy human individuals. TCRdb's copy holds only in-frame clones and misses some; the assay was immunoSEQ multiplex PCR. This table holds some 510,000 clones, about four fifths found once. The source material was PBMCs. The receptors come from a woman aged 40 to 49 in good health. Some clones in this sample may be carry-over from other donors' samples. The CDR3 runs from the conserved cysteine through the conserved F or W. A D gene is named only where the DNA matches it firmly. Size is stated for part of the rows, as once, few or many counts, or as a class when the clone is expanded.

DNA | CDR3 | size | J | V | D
TGCGCCAGCAGTGAACGATCAGGGTTGGGCACTGAAGCTTTCTTT | CASSERSGLGTEAFF | NA | TRBJ1-1 | TRBV10-1 | NA
TGTGCCAGCAGTACCCCGGGGGCCAACACCGGGGAGCTGTTTTTT | CASSTPGANTGELFF | NA | TRBJ2-2 | TRBV28 | NA
TGCGCCAGCAGCTTGGAGGTAGGGTCTGGGGCCAACGTCCTGACTTTC | CASSLEVGSGANVLTF | NA | TRBJ2-6 | TRBV5-1 | NA
TGTGCCAGCAGTGAACTGGGGGCGGGTGGCTACACCTTC | CASSELGAGGYTF | NA | TRBJ1-2 | TRBV2 | NA
TGTGCCATCAGTGAGTCGCAGGGGATCCACGAGCAGTACTTC | CAISESQGIHEQYF | few | TRBJ2-7 | TRBV10-3 | NA
TGTGCCAGCAGTGGTCGGAAAGGGGTAGGGGATACGCAGTATTTT | CASSGRKGVGDTQYF | NA | TRBJ2-3 | TRBV6-1 | NA
TGTGCCAGCAGTGATTTCGCTGAAGCTTTCTTT | CASSDFAEAFF | once | TRBJ1-1 | TRBV27 | NA
TGTGCCAGCAGTGATAAACTGGGGGGGCCCTACGAGCAGTACTTC | CASSDKLGGPYEQYF | NA | TRBJ2-7 | TRBV2 | NA
TGTGCCAGCAGTTCTATGGACAGGTGGGTCTACGAGCAGTACTTC | CASSSMDRWVYEQYF | NA | TRBJ2-7 | TRBV28 | TRBD1
TGTGCCAGCAGTTTGGGGACTAGCGGGTTAGGCCGGTCCTACGAGCAGTACTTC | CASSLGTSGLGRSYEQYF | NA | TRBJ2-7 | TRBV27 | TRBD2
TGTGCCAGCAGGGGACAGGGGGCCTCCTCTGAAGCTTTCTTT | CASRGQGASSEAFF | NA | TRBJ1-1 | TRBV6-4 | TRBD1
TGTGCCAGCAGTTTAAGGAACGAGCAGTACTTC | CASSLRNEQYF | NA | TRBJ2-7 | TRBV6-5 | NA
TGTGCCAGCTCAACATCTAGCGGGCCGGTGGGTGAGCAGTTCTTC | CASSTSSGPVGEQFF | many | TRBJ2-1 | TRBV18 | TRBD2
TGTGCCACCAGCAGAGAGCCGGGACAGGGGTTAGGGGAGCAGTACTTC | CATSREPGQGLGEQYF | NA | TRBJ2-7 | TRBV15 | TRBD1
TGCGCCAGCAGCTTGGCCGGGCGGAACACTGAAGCTTTCTTT | CASSLAGRNTEAFF | many | TRBJ1-1 | TRBV5-1 | NA
TGTGCCAGCAGTGGCGGAACCGCAGATACGCAGTATTTT | CASSGGTADTQYF | NA | TRBJ2-3 | TRBV5-4 | NA
TGTGCCAGCAGTGAATATAGTTGGACTGAAGCTTTCTTT | CASSEYSWTEAFF | NA | TRBJ1-1 | TRBV6-1 | NA
TGTGCCTGGAGTATCCGGGACAGGGATGGCTACACCTTC | CAWSIRDRDGYTF | NA | TRBJ1-2 | TRBV30 | TRBD1
TGTGCCAGCAGCTCCGTCTACGAGCAGTACTTC | CASSSVYEQYF | few | TRBJ2-7 | TRBV28 | NA
TGTGCCAGCAGCCCTCAGACTAGCGGGAGGATTGGGACAGATACGCAGTATTTT | CASSPQTSGRIGTDTQYF | once | TRBJ2-3 | TRBV5-4 | TRBD2
TGCAGCGTTGAGACGACTAGCGGAGGCAAAAATGAGCAGTTCTTC | CSVETTSGGKNEQFF | NA | TRBJ2-1 | TRBV29-1 | TRBD2
TGTGCCAGCAGCTATGGCCAGGGGCGGGGAGATACGCAGTATTTT | CASSYGQGRGDTQYF | NA | TRBJ2-3 | TRBV11-1 | NA
TGTGCCAGTAGTCCGACAGGTCTTGGAAACACCATATATTTT | CASSPTGLGNTIYF | NA | TRBJ1-3 | TRBV19 | NA
TGCGCCAGCAGCTTTACCGGGACAGGTGGCGAAAAACTGTTTTTT | CASSFTGTGGEKLFF | NA | TRBJ1-4 | TRBV5-1 | TRBD1
TGCACCAGCACCTTCAGAAAGGAGCGGATTAGCTTCCTTCCCGCTCCCATAGCCAAAAACATTCAGTACTTC | CTSTFRKERISFLPAPIAKNIQYF | few | TRBJ2-4 | TRBV1 | NA
TGTGCCAGCAGTTACCAGCCAGGGGGCAGGGACACTGAAGCTTTCTTT | CASSYQPGGRDTEAFF | NA | TRBJ1-1 | TRBV6-5 | TRBD1
TGTGCCAGCAGAAAACAGGGGACCCTCCTCAATGAGCAGTTCTTC | CASRKQGTLLNEQFF | NA | TRBJ2-1 | TRBV14 | TRBD1
TGTGCCAGCTCGACGACAGGAACCACTGAAGCTTTCTTT | CASSTTGTTEAFF | few | TRBJ1-1 | TRBV9 | NA
TGTGCCAGCAGTGGCCGGGGCGGGAGAGAGACCTACGAGCAGTACTTC | CASSGRGGRETYEQYF | few | TRBJ2-7 | TRBV2 | TRBD2
TGCGCCAGCAGCTTGACAGGGGTGCAGCCCCAGCATTTT | CASSLTGVQPQHF | NA | TRBJ1-5 | TRBV5-1 | TRBD1
TGTGCCAGCACCCCGTCGGCCCTAGCGGTCCAAGAGACCCAGTACTTC | CASTPSALAVQETQYF | few | TRBJ2-5 | TRBV6-6 | TRBD2
TGTGCCAGCAGCCCCGGGGCCAACGTCCTGACTTTC | CASSPGANVLTF | NA | TRBJ2-6 | TRBV7-3 | NA
TGTGCCAGTACCCTGGGCCCCGGGAGGGCAGATACGCAGTATTTT | CASTLGPGRADTQYF | once | TRBJ2-3 | TRBV19 | TRBD2
TGTGCCACCAGCAGAGTATTGTTTCGAGGAGAAGTCTTC | CATSRVLFRGEVF | NA | TRBJ2-1 | TRBV15 | NA
TGTGCCAGCAGCCCGATATGGGCAACAGATACGCAGTATTTT | CASSPIWATDTQYF | few | TRBJ2-3 | TRBV5-6 | NA
TGTGCCAGTAGTGATGCAGGGATGAACACTGAAGCTTTCTTT | CASSDAGMNTEAFF | NA | TRBJ1-1 | TRBV19 | NA
TGTGCCAGCAGCTTAGTCCTAGCGGGGCGCTACGAGCAGTACTTC | CASSLVLAGRYEQYF | NA | TRBJ2-7 | TRBV7-2 | TRBD2
TGTGCCAGCAGAGGGGACAACAATCAGCCCCAGCATTTT | CASRGDNNQPQHF | many | TRBJ1-5 | TRBV2 | NA
TGTGCCAGCTCACCGGACTTCCGCTCCTACGAGCAGTACTTC | CASSPDFRSYEQYF | once | TRBJ2-7 | TRBV18 | NA
TGTGCCATAGGGGAATCCGGGACAGGGGGAAACGAGCAGTACTTC | CAIGESGTGGNEQYF | NA | TRBJ2-7 | TRBV10-3 | TRBD1
TGTGCCTGGAGTCCCTCATTGGGGACTAGCGGGAGTATTGGTTACGAGCAGTACTTC | CAWSPSLGTSGSIGYEQYF | NA | TRBJ2-7 | TRBV30 | TRBD2
TGTGCCAGCAGCTTAGCACTAGCGGGACCCTACGAGCAGTACTTC | CASSLALAGPYEQYF | NA | TRBJ2-7 | TRBV11-2 | TRBD2
TGTGCCTGGAGTGCCGGGTCCTACGAGCAGTACTTC | CAWSAGSYEQYF | once | TRBJ2-7 | TRBV30 | NA
TGTGCCAGCAGCTTCGGACTAGCGGGAGTCCAAGAGACCCAGTACTTC | CASSFGLAGVQETQYF | NA | TRBJ2-5 | TRBV5-5 | TRBD2
TGTGCCAGCAGCGCCGGGGGGCGTGCCTCCTACAATGAGCAGTTCTTC | CASSAGGRASYNEQFF | NA | TRBJ2-1 | TRBV9 | NA
TGTGCCAGTGCCCTGGAGTCAGGGGGAGGGAACACTGAAGCTTTCTTT | CASALESGGGNTEAFF | NA | TRBJ1-1 | TRBV19 | TRBD1
TGCGCCAGCAAAGCCGGGGTCTCCTACGAGCAGTACTTC | CASKAGVSYEQYF | many | TRBJ2-7 | TRBV5-1 | NA
TGTGCCAGCAGCCCCCGGGGTAGCGGGGCCACAGATACGCAGTATTTT | CASSPRGSGATDTQYF | NA | TRBJ2-3 | TRBV5-4 | TRBD2